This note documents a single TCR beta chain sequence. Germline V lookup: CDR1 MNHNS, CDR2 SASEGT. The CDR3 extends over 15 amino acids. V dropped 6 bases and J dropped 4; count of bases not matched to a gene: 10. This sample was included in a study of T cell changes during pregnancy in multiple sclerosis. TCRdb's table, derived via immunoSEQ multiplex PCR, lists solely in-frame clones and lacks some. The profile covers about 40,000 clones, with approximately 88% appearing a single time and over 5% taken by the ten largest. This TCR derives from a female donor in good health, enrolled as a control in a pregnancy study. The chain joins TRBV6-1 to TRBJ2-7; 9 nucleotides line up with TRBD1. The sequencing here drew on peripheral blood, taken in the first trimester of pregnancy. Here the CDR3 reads CASRRAGTGPYEQYF. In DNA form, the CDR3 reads TGTGCCAGCAGGAGGGCCGGGACAGGGCCATACGAGCAGTACTTC.